A selection of T cell receptor beta chains follows, all from one sample in a study of shared clonotypes between healthy human individuals. Measured with immunoSEQ multiplex PCR; TCRdb has only the in-frame clones, and not every one. The repertoire holds about 590,000 clones, with 95% to 96% as singletons. Sequenced sample: naive CD8+ T cells sorted from blood. The receptors derive from a young woman in good health. The CDR3 runs from the conserved cysteine through the conserved F or W. A D gene is named only where the DNA matches it firmly.

>TRBJ2-7|NA|TRBV19
CASSGGLIDEQYF
>TRBJ2-1|TRBD2|TRBV27
CASRPGLGAYNEQFF
>TRBJ2-1|NA|TRBV11-2
CASSTTSKGAYNEQFF
>TRBJ2-5|NA|TRBV9
CASSVVNGETQYF
>TRBJ2-1|NA|TRBV5-1
CASSLAPGGSYNEQFF
>TRBJ2-7|TRBD1|TRBV13
CASRLGGQEEHEQYF
>TRBJ1-2|NA|TRBV28
CASSLITMDGYTF
>TRBJ2-5|NA|TRBV7-9
CASSHPVDTWTQYF
>TRBJ2-1|NA|TRBV29-1
CSVEGDIAYNEQFF
>TRBJ2-5|TRBD1|TRBV5-6
CASSEPGQGGQYF